The 19 T cell receptor beta chains presented below share a single source sample, sequenced in a study of Graves' ophthalmopathy and Graves' hyperthyroidism. From RNA, the CDR3 regions of TCR beta chains were amplified and sequenced. RT-PCR in the first round used HTBI primers; a second-round multiplex PCR followed. MiXCR, applied by TCRdb to the multiplex PCR reads, yields one record per CDR3 protein. The sample has 650,000 to 800,000 distinct CDR3 sequences, under 50% seen once. The sequenced sample was peripheral blood. The source is an adult man with Graves' ophthalmopathy.

This clonotype was seen a single time. Germline and junction disagree at one end, which may indicate a read error. The chain recombines TRBV29-1 with TRBJ2-7, with 12 bases identical to TRBD1. CDR3 length: 15 residues. CDR1 and CDR2 (germline): SQVTM, ANQGSEA. CDR3 residues: CSVAGQGASTGELYF. The CDR3 nucleotides read TGCAGCGTGGCGGGACAGGGGGCTTCCACCGGGGAGCTGTACTTC.

This clonotype occurred many times. The chain joins TRBV19 to TRBJ1-1, with a tentative D call TRBD1 (5 bases). This CDR3 is built from 14 residues. Trimming pared 3 bases from V and 0 bases from J, leaving 8 bases between. Germline V gene sequence: CDR1 LNHDA, CDR2 SQIVND (reference sequence). CDR3 loop: CASSMGRLNTEAFF. The CDR3 DNA is TGTGCCAGTAGTATGGGACGACTGAACACTGAAGCTTTCTTT.

This chain uses TRBV7-2 with TRBJ2-7; no clear D. The ends were cut back, 8 bases at V and 2 bases at J, with 4 bases in the middle. Looked up from germline, CDR1 is SGHTA and CDR2 is FQGNSA. The CDR3 has 10 residues. In DNA form, the CDR3 reads TGTGCCAGCGCTACCTACGAGCAGTACTTC. It specifies CASATYEQYF.

This CDR3 reads CASSLGQGAPSYEQYF. The DNA of the CDR3 is TGCGCCAGCAGCTTGGGACAGGGGGCACCCTCCTACGAGCAGTACTTC. This chain uses TRBV5-1 with TRBJ2-7, with TRBD1 matching 10 bases. V dropped 0 bases and J dropped 0; count of bases not matched to a gene: 3. This CDR3 region has 16 residues. CDR1 and CDR2 (germline): SGHRS, YFSETQ.

This clonotype was seen ten or more times. The chain links TRBV7-9 to TRBJ1-1, with TRBD1 identical over 9 bases. Germline loops: CDR1 SEHNR, CDR2 FQNEAQ (reference sequence). V shed 5 bases and J 1 base; nucleotides not matched to a gene: 2. This CDR3 spans 14 amino acids. Written as DNA, the CDR3 is TGTGCCAGCAGCCGGGACAGGGAGAACACTGAAGCTTTCTTT. Amino acids: CASSRDRENTEAFF.

In the case of this clonotype: This CDR3 fails to terminate in the conserved phenylalanine or tryptophan, so it likely reflects a read error. This chain joins TRBV20-1 and TRBJ2-7, with D possibly TRBD2 on 6 matching bases. The CDR3 runs 16 residues. Germline V gives CDR1 DFQATT, CDR2 SNEGSKA (reference sequence). The ends were cut back, 3 bases at V and 1 base at J, with 19 bases in the middle. DNA for the CDR3: TGCAGTGCTAGTGCCGGGGGTGCCCAACTGTCCTACGAGCAGTACCTC. Its protein product is CSASAGGAQLSYEQYL.

This clonotype was found a few times. This chain uses TRBV7-9 with TRBJ1-2; the D gene is possibly TRBD1 (6 bases). The CDR3 covers 15 residues. The V gene lost 3 bases and the J gene lost 5 bases, with 16 bases spanning the gap. The germline V gene encodes CDR1 SEHNR and CDR2 FQNEAQ (reference sequence). Here the CDR3 DNA reads TGTGCCAGCAGCTTGGGGGGCGGACATTTATATGGCTACACCTTC. Translated: CASSLGGGHLYGYTF.

This clonotype was seen many times. This chain joins TRBV9 and TRBJ1-6; 10 bases align to TRBD1. Trimming at V came to 3 bases and at J to 7 bases, leaving 4 bases not matched to a gene. CDR3 size: 15 residues. CDR1 and CDR2 (germline): SGDLS, YYNGEE. As DNA, the CDR3 is TGTGCCAGCAGCGCATTGACAGGGGGCAATTCACCCCTCCACTTT. Its translation is CASSALTGGNSPLHF.

The chain links TRBV29-1 to TRBJ2-5; D call uncertain. This CDR3 is 14 amino acids long. Germline values: CDR1 SQVTM, CDR2 ANQGSEA. With 1 base removed from V and 3 bases from J, the gap between germline ends came to 12 bases. CDR3 protein: CSVEGELNEETQYF. The CDR3 DNA reads as TGCAGCGTTGAAGGCGAACTCAATGAAGAGACCCAGTACTTC. Full variable domain (remainder filled in from reference TRBV29-1 and TRBJ2-5): SAVISQKPSRDICQRGTSLTIQCQVDSQVTMMFWYRQQPGQSLTLIATANQGSEATYESGFVIDKFPISRPNLTFSTLTVSNMSPEDSSIYLCSVEGELNEETQYFGPGTRLLVL.

About this clonotype: This may be a read error: a much more frequent sequence differs by one nucleotide. The gene calls are TRBV20-1 and TRBJ2-7, with D uncertain. This CDR3 is built from 12 residues. Per the germline V gene, CDR1 is DFQATT and CDR2 is SNEGSKA (reference sequence). The CDR3 DNA reads as TGCAATGCTACCCGGACGGCGCACGAGCAGTACTTC. Translation gives CNATRTAHEQYF.

This clonotype was picked up many times. The J gene is TRBJ2-7, the V gene TRBV11-2; 9 bases align to TRBD1. The V gene's germline CDR1 is SGHAT and CDR2 FQNNGV. The CDR3 is 12 residues long. V lost 5 bases and J lost 5; bases outside the gene matches: 1. The CDR3 DNA reads as TGTGCCAGCAGCGACAGGGGGAACGAGCAGTACTTC. It specifies CASSDRGNEQYF.

This chain links TRBV5-4 with TRBJ1-6; unclear D gene. Trimming removed 4 bases at V and 1 base at J, with 9 bases between. Germline lookup yields CDR1 SGHNT and CDR2 YYREEE (reference sequence). The CDR3 contains 15 residues. This chain's CDR3 is CASSPGSSYNSPLHF. The DNA for the CDR3 is TGTGCCAGCAGCCCCGGGAGTTCCTATAATTCACCCCTCCACTTT.

Concerning this clonotype: A much larger clone differs from this one at a single base, so this may be a read error. The chain uses TRBV6-6 and TRBJ2-2, with D perhaps matching TRBD1 (6 bases). The CDR3 is made up of 12 amino acids. CDR1 MNHNY and CDR2 SVGAGI come from the germline V gene (reference sequence). V was trimmed by 7 bases and J by 3 bases, leaving 6 bases between them. In DNA, the CDR3 is TGTGCCAGCAACAGGGACACCGGGGAGCTGTTTTTT. It specifies CASNRDTGELFF.

The table lists this clonotype with many counts. The chain carries TRBV7-9 and TRBJ1-2, with 9 bases aligning to TRBD1. Trimming removed 7 bases from V and 4 bases from J; junction bases left unmatched: 13. The V gene's germline CDR1 is SEHNR and CDR2 FQNEAQ (reference sequence). This CDR3 has 16 residues. CDR3 region: CASIYSRGQGGYGYTF. The CDR3 DNA reads as TGTGCCAGCATCTATTCCAGGGGACAGGGAGGCTATGGCTACACCTTC.

The V and J genes are TRBV7-9 and TRBJ1-1, with D unresolved. Trimming took 5 bases from V and 5 from J, leaving 21 bases between them. This CDR3 is 16 amino acids long. Looked up from germline, CDR1 is SEHNR and CDR2 is FQNEAQ (reference sequence). CDR3 sequence reads: CASSQLPTGDGTEAFF. As DNA, the CDR3 is TGTGCCAGCAGCCAACTTCCAACTGGAGATGGGACTGAAGCTTTCTTT.

This clonotype has at least ten counts. This rearrangement joins TRBV2 to TRBJ2-7, with D perhaps assigned TRBD1 or TRBD2 (5 bases each). The germline V and J ends were trimmed by 7 bases and 4 bases, with 17 bases remaining between them. The length of the CDR3 is 14 residues. The germline V gene has CDR1 SNHLY and CDR2 FYNNEI. The CDR3 region has the DNA TGTGCCAGCAACGACGGGGACGGGAATTACGAGCAGTACTTC. Amino acid sequence: CASNDGDGNYEQYF. Full variable domain (remainder filled in from reference TRBV2 and TRBJ2-7): EPEVTQTPSHQVTQMGQEVILRCVPISNHLYFYWYRQILGQKVEFLVSFYNNEISEKSEIFDDQFSVERPDGSNFTLKIRSTKLEDSAMYFCASNDGDGNYEQYFGPGTRLTVT.

In this sample, this clonotype turned up many times. The CDR3 nucleotides read TGCAGCGTTGAAGGGCGGGACCGGGGGACCCAGTACTTC. This translates into CSVEGRDRGTQYF. This chain uses TRBV29-1 with TRBJ2-5; possible D gene TRBD2, 6 bases. Trimming stripped 1 base from V and 7 bases from J, with 13 bases between. Germline assignment: CDR1 SQVTM and CDR2 ANQGSEA. CDR3 length: 13 amino acids.

This clonotype was detected many times. J is TRBJ2-5 and V is TRBV20-1; TRBD1 matches 9 bases. CDR1 and CDR2 from the germline V gene are DFQATT and SNEGSKA (reference sequence). The CDR3 spans 14 residues. Unmatched junction bases numbered 9, after V lost 5 bases and J lost 5 bases. In DNA, the CDR3 is TGCAGTGCTGGGACAGGGCAGGGGGCCGAGACCCAGTACTTC. It specifies CSAGTGQGAETQYF.

Turning to this clonotype: Compared with germline, one end of the junction differs, possibly owing to a read error. The chain uses TRBV5-1 and TRBJ1-1, with TRBD1 as a possible D gene (6 bases). The CDR3 consists of 15 residues. Germline lookup yields CDR1 SGHRS and CDR2 YFSETQ. This chain's CDR3 is CANSPARGSNTEAFF. CDR3 bases: TGCGCCAACAGCCCCGCCAGGGGATCCAACACTGAAGCTTTCTTT.